A single sample is the source of the 23 T cell receptor beta chains below, sequenced in a study of CD8 T cells in ankylosing spondylitis. Study conclusions and caveats: A TCR beta motif made of about eight highly homologous variants seemed typical of ankylosing spondylitis blood.

These receptors are not linked to any known antigen. TCRdb recomputed calls from the 5' RACE reads with MiXCR, one row per CDR3 protein. The table lists more than 650,000 distinct CDR3 sequences, roughly 12% of them singletons, with around 0.51% in the top ten. The sequencing sample was made of blood, either unsorted or a sorted T cell fraction (not recorded which). The receptor set was obtained from a male donor with ankylosing spondylitis.

This clonotype was seen ten or more times. The chain is built from TRBV6-5 and TRBJ1-6, with 7 bases matching TRBD1. Germline values: CDR1 MNHEY, CDR2 SVGAGI. Trimming cost V 2 bases and J 9 bases; bases outside gene matches: 10. The CDR3 has 16 residues. CDR3 in amino acids: CASSYGIDRVFSPLHF. In DNA, the CDR3 is TGTGCCAGCAGTTACGGAATAGACAGGGTTTTTTCACCCCTCCACTTT.

This clonotype has more than one count but fewer than ten. The rearrangement joins TRBV7-2 to TRBJ2-1, with TRBD2 identical over 9 bases. The CDR3 extends over 13 amino acids. Trimming removed 5 bases from V and 8 bases from J; junction bases left unmatched: 4. Germline V lookup: CDR1 SGHTA, CDR2 FQGNSA. For the CDR3, the DNA is TGTGCCAGCAGCCCACAGCGGGGGGATGAGCAGTTCTTC. Residues: CASSPQRGDEQFF.

The table lists this clonotype with a few counts. For the CDR3, the DNA is TGTGCCAGCAGCGTAGACTTAAGCACAGATACGCAGTATTTT. It codes for CASSVDLSTDTQYF. The chain recombines TRBV9 with TRBJ2-3; no clear D gene. The V and J ends lost 0 bases and 0 bases respectively, with 5 bases between them. The CDR3 is made up of 14 amino acids. Germline V gene lookup returns CDR1 SGDLS and CDR2 YYNGEE.

The V and J genes are TRBV6-5 and TRBJ2-5; D gene uncertain. The CDR3 loop spans 14 amino acids. The V end was cut by 2 bases, the J end by 2 bases, with 9 bases between. CDR1 is MNHEY and CDR2 is SVGAGI in the germline V gene. The CDR3 coding sequence is TGTGCCAGCAGTTACCCGGACGGACAAGAGACCCAGTACTTC. This sequence encodes CASSYPDGQETQYF.

The chain combines TRBV24-1 with TRBJ2-1, with 8 bases fitting TRBD1. CDR3 length: 16 amino acids. V lost 4 bases, J lost 0 bases, and 4 bases stayed unmatched. From germline, CDR1 is KGHDR and CDR2 SFDVKD. The CDR3 DNA reads TGTGCCACCAGTGACCCCGGGACAGGCTCCTACAATGAGCAGTTCTTC. As protein: CATSDPGTGSYNEQFF.

This CDR3 is CASSQEGWDRDYYGYTF. The DNA for the CDR3 is TGCGCCAGCAGCCAAGAGGGTTGGGACCGAGACTACTATGGCTACACCTTC. This chain links TRBV4-3 with TRBJ1-2; tentatively, D is TRBD1 (5 bases). CDR1 is LGHNA and CDR2 is YSLEER in the germline V gene. CDR3 size: 17 residues. Between the trimmed V and J ends, which lost 0 bases and 3 bases, there was a span of 17 bases.

This clonotype turned up a few times. This chain joins TRBV20-1 and TRBJ2-7; no clear D. Between the trimmed V and J ends, which lost 2 bases and 6 bases, there was a span of 14 bases. This CDR3 is built from 13 residues. The germline CDR1 and CDR2 sequences are DFQATT and SNEGSKA (reference sequence). The CDR3: CSARRGQLPEQYF. The CDR3 DNA is TGCAGTGCTAGAAGAGGTCAGTTACCCGAGCAGTACTTC.

The V and J genes are TRBV15 and TRBJ2-5, with TRBD2 identical over 10 bases. V dropped 3 bases and J dropped 1; count of bases not matched to a gene: 2. The CDR3 consists of 15 residues. Germline CDR1 and CDR2: LNHNV and YYDKDF (reference sequence). CDR3 sequence: CATSRTSGPQETQYF. The CDR3 DNA sequence: TGTGCCACCAGCAGGACTAGCGGGCCCCAAGAGACCCAGTACTTC.

This clonotype was picked up a small number of times. The CDR3 loop is CSAADRADTEAFF. The CDR3 bases are TGCAGTGCCGCTGACAGGGCGGACACTGAAGCTTTCTTT. The chain uses TRBV20-1 and TRBJ1-1; 7 bases are a match to TRBD1. This CDR3 region has 13 residues. Germline loops: CDR1 DFQATT, CDR2 SNEGSKA (reference sequence). Trimming took 6 bases from V and 3 from J; bases not matched to a gene: 7.

In this sample, this clonotype turned up a few times. The chain employs TRBV20-1 and TRBJ1-5; no clear D. CDR1 and CDR2 from the germline V gene are DFQATT and SNEGSKA (reference sequence). The CDR3 is made up of 12 amino acids. The ends were cut back, 3 bases at V and 7 bases at J, with 10 bases in the middle. As DNA, the CDR3 is TGCAGTGCTAGCAGGTTACACCAGCCCCAGCATTTT. This codes for CSASRLHQPQHF.

The table lists this clonotype with many counts. The chain employs TRBV20-1 and TRBJ2-7, with 8 bases identical to TRBD1. The germline CDR1 and CDR2 sequences are DFQATT and SNEGSKA (reference sequence). The CDR3 is made up of 14 amino acids. V lost 5 bases and J lost 3; bases outside the gene matches: 9. The CDR3: CSAEGQGQGYEQYF. CDR3 DNA sequence: TGCAGTGCTGAAGGACAGGGTCAAGGCTACGAGCAGTACTTC.

There are a few counts of this clonotype. The genes are TRBV6-5 and TRBJ2-5; D not resolved. Trimming pared 0 bases from V and 1 base from J, leaving 9 bases between. CDR3 length: 15 residues. Germline V gene data show CDR1 as MNHEY and CDR2 as SVGAGI. CDR3 protein: CASSYSAATQETQYF. In DNA, the CDR3 is TGTGCCAGCAGTTACTCGGCAGCAACCCAAGAGACCCAGTACTTC.

Points on this clonotype: The conserved final phenylalanine or tryptophan is absent from the CDR3, which likely points to a read error. The gene calls are TRBV6-2 or TRBV6-3 and TRBJ2-5; D is possibly TRBD2 (5 bases). The V and J ends lost 8 bases and 5 bases respectively, with 15 bases between them. This CDR3 has 13 amino acids. Looked up from germline, CDR1 is MNHEY and CDR2 is SVGEGT. The CDR3: CASRPSGKETQYS. The CDR3 DNA reads TGTGCCAGCCGCCCCAGCGGAAAGGAGACCCAGTACTCC.

The sample holds a few counts of this clonotype. The genes are TRBV11-2 and TRBJ2-6, with D possibly TRBD1 on 5 matching bases. Germline values: CDR1 SGHAT, CDR2 FQNNGV. This CDR3 is 18 amino acids long. The V end lost 4 bases, the J end lost 0 bases, and 16 bases lay between the germline ends. CDR3 sequence (DNA): TGTGCCAGCAGCTCCTATCCAGGACAAAACTCTGGGGCCAACGTCCTGACTTTC. It codes for CASSSYPGQNSGANVLTF.

The chain links TRBV20-1 to TRBJ2-3; D may be TRBD2 (6 bases). Trimming shortened V by 4 bases and J by 7 bases, and 15 bases separated the two germline ends. Germline V lookup: CDR1 DFQATT, CDR2 SNEGSKA (reference sequence). The CDR3 sequence is 13 residues long. The CDR3 DNA reads as TGCAGTGCTAATAACCTAGGGGACTATACGCAGTATTTT. Protein: CSANNLGDYTQYF.

The rearrangement joins TRBV11-2 to TRBJ1-2, with D possibly TRBD1 on 6 matching bases. V was cut by 5 bases and J by 8 bases, with 18 bases left in between. Germline V gene data show CDR1 as SGHAT and CDR2 as FQNNGV. The CDR3 sequence is 14 residues long. The CDR3 DNA reads as TGTGCCAGCAGCAACCCCACAGGGAGTCAAGGCTACACCTTC. Translating it yields CASSNPTGSQGYTF.

In its sample, this clonotype was seen a few times. V is TRBV18 and J is TRBJ2-2; 11 bases align to TRBD1. The germline V gene has CDR1 KGHSH and CDR2 LQKENI. Trimming at V came to 3 bases and at J to 4 bases, leaving 4 bases not matched to a gene. The CDR3 covers 16 residues. Here the CDR3 reads CASSPPGTGGTGELFF. Here the CDR3 DNA reads TGTGCCAGCTCACCCCCTGGGACAGGGGGCACCGGGGAGCTGTTTTTT.

V usage is TRBV2 and J usage is TRBJ2-2, with D perhaps TRBD1 (5 bases). The V gene's germline CDR1 is SNHLY and CDR2 FYNNEI. The CDR3 runs to 13 residues. Trimming cost V 8 bases and J 7 bases, with 14 bases left between them. CDR3 in amino acids: CASGAGIGGELFF. In DNA, the CDR3 is TGTGCCAGCGGGGCAGGGATCGGCGGGGAGCTGTTTTTT.

This clonotype was observed at least ten times. The chain couples TRBV29-1 to TRBJ2-7, with D possibly being TRBD2 (6 bases). In germline, CDR1 is SQVTM, CDR2 ANQGSEA. The CDR3 runs 12 residues. The V and J ends lost 7 bases and 4 bases respectively, with 14 bases between them. CDR3 bases: TGCAGCGCTGGGACTCGAGGGTACGAGCAGTACTTC. It translates to CSAGTRGYEQYF.

This chain joins TRBV20-1 and TRBJ1-2; D is uncertain. The ends were cut back, 3 bases at V and 7 bases at J, with 12 bases in the middle. The germline gives CDR1 DFQATT, CDR2 SNEGSKA (reference sequence). The CDR3 extends over 12 amino acids. The CDR3 reads CSASPQVFGYTF. In DNA, the CDR3 is TGCAGTGCTAGTCCTCAAGTTTTTGGCTACACCTTC.

V is TRBV7-2 and J is TRBJ2-7; D gene uncertain. V was trimmed by 7 bases and J by 6 bases, leaving 10 bases between them. The germline CDR1 and CDR2 sequences are SGHTA and FQGNSA. CDR3 size: 11 residues. CDR3 protein: CASTSTVEQYF. Here the CDR3 DNA reads TGTGCCAGCACCTCAACGGTCGAGCAGTACTTC. The full variable domain, rest sourced from reference TRBV7-2 and TRBJ2-7, is GAGVSQSPSNKVTEKGKDVELRCDPISGHTALYWYRQSLGQGLEFLIYFQGNSAPDKSGLPSDRFSAERTGGSVSTLTIQRTQQEDSAVYLCASTSTVEQYFGPGTRLTVT.

There are many counts of this clonotype. This chain connects TRBV20-1 to TRBJ2-2; D may correspond to TRBD1 or TRBD2 (5 bases each). The CDR3 is 18 residues long. V was pared by 1 base and J by 4 bases, with 22 bases between. CDR1 and CDR2 from the germline V gene are DFQATT and SNEGSKA (reference sequence). The CDR3 DNA reads TGCAGTGCTAGAGCCCTACCCCGGGACCTGACGCCCACCGGGGAGCTGTTTTTT. It codes for CSARALPRDLTPTGELFF.

This clonotype was detected ten times or more. The J gene is TRBJ2-5, the V gene TRBV7-2, with TRBD2 matching over 7 bases. Germline-derived CDR1 and CDR2 are SGHTA and FQGNSA. Trimming at V came to 3 bases and at J to 5 bases, leaving 3 bases not matched to a gene. The CDR3 consists of 13 residues. The CDR3 loop reads CASSFGLGETQYF. The CDR3 region has the DNA TGTGCCAGCAGCTTTGGACTAGGGGAGACCCAGTACTTC.